This TCR beta chain was found in a study of cytomegalovirus exposure and HLA in healthy donors. Study-level information: An earlier analysis identified 117 million unique TCR beta sequences in approximately 170 million T cells. Whole-study results and caveats: Most TCR sequences were rare, but some public TCRs occurred in many donors.

Nominally healthy donors were sampled, though unrecorded immune exposures were likely. For this clone: What it binds is not known.

Germline V CDR1 and CDR2: MNHNS, SASEGT. The V end was cut by 6 bases, the J end by 5 bases, with 19 bases between. The CDR3 runs to 15 residues. Use of 60 Vbeta and 13 Jbeta primers characterized the PCR. TCRdb keeps only in-frame clones here, not all; method: immunoSEQ multiplex PCR. The data contain about 43,000 clones, approximately 84% of them seen just once; the ten biggest clones take up approximately 2.6%. The chain combines TRBV6-1 with TRBJ2-5; no clear D. The receptor was derived from a man between 45 and 60 years old in good health and CMV-seronegative. What was sequenced was PBMCs. The CDR3 DNA reads TGTGCCAGCAGCGTTGGCAGAGGCTCCGAGGAGACCCAGTACTTC. It translates to CASSVGRGSEETQYF.